These T cell receptor beta chains were read from a single sample in a study of blood T cell repertoires in COVID-19. The method was immunoSEQ multiplex PCR; TCRdb's version includes in-frame clones alone and lacks a portion of them. This sample has 650,000 to 800,000 clones, with 85% to 90% found just once. The sequencing sample was made of peripheral blood. All receptors derive from a woman aged 18-29 years with acute or convalescent COVID-19. Both conserved end residues are part of each CDR3. Fields, in order: D gene, V gene, clone size, J gene, CDR3 protein, CDR3 DNA. A D gene is named only where the DNA matches it firmly. Not every row has a clone size; where given, it reads once, few, many or a size class.

D gene: .; V gene: TRBV4-2; clone size: .; J gene: TRBJ2-5; CDR3 protein: CASSPSGLRETQYF; CDR3 DNA: TGTGCCAGCAGCCCGTCAGGGTTGCGGGAGACCCAGTACTTC
D gene: TRBD1; V gene: TRBV24-1; clone size: .; J gene: TRBJ1-2; CDR3 protein: CATSDPKLQGYGYTF; CDR3 DNA: TGTGCCACCAGTGATCCTAAATTACAGGGGTATGGCTACACCTTC
D gene: TRBD1; V gene: TRBV12-5; clone size: .; J gene: TRBJ1-5; CDR3 protein: CASGLGDRGGQPQHF; CDR3 DNA: TGTGCTAGTGGTTTGGGAGACAGGGGCGGCCAGCCCCAGCATTTT
D gene: .; V gene: TRBV6-2/TRBV6-3; clone size: .; J gene: TRBJ2-3; CDR3 protein: CASSYSTETDTQYF; CDR3 DNA: TGTGCCAGCAGTTACTCAACAGAAACAGATACGCAGTATTTT
D gene: TRBD1; V gene: TRBV3-1/TRBV3-2; clone size: .; J gene: TRBJ1-1; CDR3 protein: CASSQEVRGWNTEAFF; CDR3 DNA: TGTGCCAGCAGCCAAGAAGTCAGGGGGTGGAACACTGAAGCTTTCTTT
D gene: TRBD1; V gene: TRBV3-1/TRBV3-2; clone size: once; J gene: TRBJ2-1; CDR3 protein: CASSQAHPGGTIASYNEQFF; CDR3 DNA: TGTGCCAGCAGCCAAGCTCACCCAGGGGGTACCATTGCCTCCTACAATGAGCAGTTCTTC
D gene: .; V gene: TRBV15; clone size: .; J gene: TRBJ2-5; CDR3 protein: CATPGQPESSETQYF; CDR3 DNA: TGTGCCACCCCCGGACAGCCTGAAAGTTCTGAGACCCAGTACTTC
D gene: .; V gene: TRBV12-2; clone size: .; J gene: TRBJ2-3; CDR3 protein: CASRHPSIERGGCTDTQYF; CDR3 DNA: TGTGCAAGTCGCCACCCTTCCATCGAGCGGGGGGGCTGCACAGATACGCAGTATTTT
D gene: TRBD2; V gene: TRBV9; clone size: .; J gene: TRBJ2-3; CDR3 protein: CASTPSGGAWDTQYF; CDR3 DNA: TGTGCCAGCACCCCGAGCGGGGGGGCCTGGGATACGCAGTATTTT
D gene: .; V gene: TRBV5-1; clone size: once; J gene: TRBJ1-4; CDR3 protein: CASSLEAGSEKLFF; CDR3 DNA: TGCGCCAGCAGCTTGGAAGCAGGGTCTGAAAAACTGTTTTTT
D gene: .; V gene: TRBV5-1; clone size: .; J gene: TRBJ1-6; CDR3 protein: CASSLLANREASPLHF; CDR3 DNA: TGCGCCAGCAGCTTGTTGGCGAACAGGGAAGCTTCACCCCTCCACTTT
D gene: .; V gene: TRBV7-2; clone size: .; J gene: TRBJ2-5; CDR3 protein: CASSLSAAPGETQYF; CDR3 DNA: TGTGCCAGCAGCTTAAGCGCGGCCCCGGGGGAGACCCAGTACTTC
D gene: .; V gene: TRBV5-6; clone size: .; J gene: TRBJ1-2; CDR3 protein: CASSGGWGGGDYGYTF; CDR3 DNA: TGTGCCAGCAGCGGCGGCTGGGGGGGCGGTGACTATGGCTACACCTTC
D gene: .; V gene: TRBV5-8; clone size: .; J gene: TRBJ1-2; CDR3 protein: CASSPWTPSTDYGYTF; CDR3 DNA: TGTGCCAGCAGTCCCTGGACACCCTCCACTGACTATGGCTACACCTTC
D gene: .; V gene: TRBV6-4; clone size: .; J gene: TRBJ1-1; CDR3 protein: CASSVTPIRSSQGAFF; CDR3 DNA: TGTGCCAGCAGTGTTACCCCAATCAGGTCCTCCCAGGGAGCTTTCTTT
D gene: .; V gene: TRBV5-1; clone size: .; J gene: TRBJ2-1; CDR3 protein: CASGRDISYNEQFF; CDR3 DNA: TGCGCCAGCGGCAGGGACATCAGTTACAATGAGCAGTTCTTC
D gene: TRBD1; V gene: TRBV5-6; clone size: .; J gene: TRBJ1-1; CDR3 protein: CASSRTGTAPRAFF; CDR3 DNA: TGTGCCAGCAGCAGGACCGGGACAGCCCCCAGGGCTTTCTTT
D gene: .; V gene: TRBV11-2; clone size: .; J gene: TRBJ2-7; CDR3 protein: CASSPKRAEHTYEQYF; CDR3 DNA: TGTGCCAGCAGCCCCAAGCGGGCAGAACATACCTACGAGCAGTACTTC
D gene: .; V gene: TRBV21-1; clone size: .; J gene: TRBJ1-5; CDR3 protein: CASSMVEEKDNQPQHF; CDR3 DNA: TGTGCCAGCAGCATGGTAGAGGAGAAGGACAATCAGCCCCAGCATTTT
D gene: TRBD1; V gene: TRBV24-1; clone size: .; J gene: TRBJ1-2; CDR3 protein: CATSDPSQGANYGYTF; CDR3 DNA: TGTGCCACCAGTGACCCCTCACAGGGGGCTAACTATGGCTACACCTTC
D gene: .; V gene: TRBV6-5; clone size: .; J gene: TRBJ1-4; CDR3 protein: CASSSSREKLFF; CDR3 DNA: TGTGCCAGCAGTAGTTCACGGGAAAAACTGTTTTTT
D gene: TRBD1; V gene: TRBV29-1; clone size: .; J gene: TRBJ2-2; CDR3 protein: CSVFSGGPGELFF; CDR3 DNA: TGCAGCGTTTTCTCAGGGGGCCCCGGGGAGCTGTTTTTT
D gene: .; V gene: TRBV11-2; clone size: .; J gene: TRBJ1-1; CDR3 protein: CASSFSGAGTEAFF; CDR3 DNA: TGTGCCAGCAGCTTCTCAGGAGCGGGCACTGAAGCTTTCTTT
D gene: .; V gene: TRBV5-5; clone size: .; J gene: TRBJ1-1; CDR3 protein: CASYSGQLNTEAFF; CDR3 DNA: TGTGCCAGCTACTCCGGACAGCTGAACACTGAAGCTTTCTTT
D gene: TRBD1; V gene: TRBV7-2; clone size: .; J gene: TRBJ2-7; CDR3 protein: CASSQGQGPLEQYF; CDR3 DNA: TGTGCCAGCAGCCAGGGACAGGGACCACTCGAGCAGTACTTC
D gene: TRBD2; V gene: TRBV13; clone size: .; J gene: TRBJ2-5; CDR3 protein: CASSRGRPGLERETQYF; CDR3 DNA: TGTGCCAGCAGCAGGGGTAGACCGGGACTAGAGAGAGAGACCCAGTACTTC
D gene: .; V gene: TRBV6-4; clone size: .; J gene: TRBJ1-5; CDR3 protein: CAPFPPGLSNQPQHF; CDR3 DNA: TGTGCCCCCTTCCCCCCAGGGTTGAGCAATCAGCCCCAGCATTTT
D gene: TRBD1; V gene: TRBV24-1; clone size: .; J gene: TRBJ1-5; CDR3 protein: CATSEGTDYSNQPQHF; CDR3 DNA: TGTGCCACCAGTGAGGGGACAGATTATAGCAATCAGCCCCAGCATTTT
D gene: TRBD2; V gene: TRBV11-2; clone size: .; J gene: TRBJ2-2; CDR3 protein: CASSLVRGANTGELFF; CDR3 DNA: TGTGCCAGCAGCTTAGTTCGGGGGGCGAACACCGGGGAGCTGTTTTTT
D gene: TRBD1; V gene: TRBV28; clone size: .; J gene: TRBJ2-7; CDR3 protein: CASLRGRFPNEQYF; CDR3 DNA: TGTGCCAGCCTAAGGGGGCGCTTTCCAAACGAGCAGTACTTC
D gene: TRBD1; V gene: TRBV6-5; clone size: once; J gene: TRBJ1-2; CDR3 protein: CASSYRGYLDGYTF; CDR3 DNA: TGTGCCAGCAGCTACAGGGGGTACCTGGACGGCTACACCTTC
D gene: .; V gene: TRBV11-2; clone size: .; J gene: TRBJ2-1; CDR3 protein: CASSTNGDEQFF; CDR3 DNA: TGTGCCAGCAGCACAAACGGGGATGAGCAGTTCTTC
D gene: .; V gene: TRBV10-2; clone size: .; J gene: TRBJ1-2; CDR3 protein: CASRPVGGGQNYGYTF; CDR3 DNA: TGCGCCAGCCGGCCCGTTGGGGGGGGGCAGAACTATGGTTACACCTTC
D gene: TRBD1; V gene: TRBV14; clone size: .; J gene: TRBJ1-6; CDR3 protein: CASSQGTDRSPLHF; CDR3 DNA: TGTGCCAGCAGCCAGGGGACAGACAGATCACCCCTCCACTTT
D gene: .; V gene: TRBV6-5; clone size: .; J gene: TRBJ1-1; CDR3 protein: CASETQGRNTEAFF; CDR3 DNA: TGTGCCAGCGAGACCCAGGGAAGGAACACTGAAGCTTTCTTT
D gene: TRBD2; V gene: TRBV24-1; clone size: .; J gene: TRBJ2-3; CDR3 protein: CATSSTSGGSTDTQYF; CDR3 DNA: TGTGCCACCAGTTCGACTAGCGGGGGGAGCACAGATACGCAGTATTTT
D gene: .; V gene: TRBV28; clone size: .; J gene: TRBJ1-1; CDR3 protein: CASRWGDTEAFF; CDR3 DNA: TGTGCCAGCAGATGGGGGGACACTGAAGCTTTCTTT
D gene: TRBD1; V gene: TRBV6-1; clone size: .; J gene: TRBJ1-2; CDR3 protein: CASSGLDRRSPSNYGYTF; CDR3 DNA: TGTGCCAGCAGTGGTCTGGACAGGCGAAGCCCCTCGAACTATGGCTACACCTTC
D gene: .; V gene: TRBV4-3; clone size: .; J gene: TRBJ1-6; CDR3 protein: CASSQGFRDNSPLHF; CDR3 DNA: TGCGCCAGCAGCCAAGGGTTCAGGGATAATTCACCCCTCCACTTT
D gene: TRBD1; V gene: TRBV6-2/TRBV6-3; clone size: .; J gene: TRBJ1-5; CDR3 protein: CASSLIQGGYVQPQHF; CDR3 DNA: TGTGCCAGCAGTCTCATACAGGGGGGGTACGTTCAGCCCCAGCATTTT
D gene: .; V gene: TRBV5-6; clone size: .; J gene: TRBJ1-5; CDR3 protein: CASSVKRGRDQPQHF; CDR3 DNA: TGTGCCAGCAGCGTAAAGAGGGGGAGGGATCAGCCCCAGCATTTT
D gene: .; V gene: TRBV5-6; clone size: .; J gene: TRBJ2-3; CDR3 protein: CASSIQPRGTDTQYF; CDR3 DNA: TGTGCCAGCAGCATCCAACCCCGGGGCACAGATACGCAGTATTTT
D gene: .; V gene: TRBV9; clone size: once; J gene: TRBJ1-2; CDR3 protein: CASSAGYGYTF; CDR3 DNA: TGTGCCAGCAGCGCGGGCTATGGCTACACCTTC
D gene: TRBD2; V gene: TRBV5-8; clone size: .; J gene: TRBJ2-4; CDR3 protein: CASSPAGRGNIQYF; CDR3 DNA: TGTGCCAGCAGCCCCGCAGGGAGGGGAAACATTCAGTACTTC
D gene: TRBD1; V gene: TRBV9; clone size: .; J gene: TRBJ1-3; CDR3 protein: CASSRGQTSGNTIYF; CDR3 DNA: TGTGCCAGCAGCCGGGGACAGACCTCTGGAAACACCATATATTTT
D gene: .; V gene: TRBV6-5; clone size: once; J gene: TRBJ2-1; CDR3 protein: CASSYRAGWYNEQFF; CDR3 DNA: TGTGCCAGCAGCTATCGGGCAGGGTGGTACAATGAGCAGTTCTTC
D gene: .; V gene: TRBV12-5; clone size: .; J gene: TRBJ1-2; CDR3 protein: CASGFINYGYTF; CDR3 DNA: TGTGCTAGTGGTTTTATAAACTATGGCTACACCTTC
D gene: .; V gene: TRBV24-1; clone size: .; J gene: TRBJ2-3; CDR3 protein: CATSEGGGTDTQYF; CDR3 DNA: TGTGCCACCAGTGAAGGGGGAGGCACAGATACGCAGTATTTT
D gene: TRBD1; V gene: TRBV6-5; clone size: .; J gene: TRBJ1-6; CDR3 protein: CASSYQGGRPLHF; CDR3 DNA: TGTGCCAGCAGTTACCAGGGGGGTAGGCCCCTCCACTTT
D gene: TRBD1; V gene: TRBV6-5; clone size: .; J gene: TRBJ1-2; CDR3 protein: CASSSQGSSGYTF; CDR3 DNA: TGTGCCAGCAGTTCACAGGGGTCCTCTGGCTACACCTTC